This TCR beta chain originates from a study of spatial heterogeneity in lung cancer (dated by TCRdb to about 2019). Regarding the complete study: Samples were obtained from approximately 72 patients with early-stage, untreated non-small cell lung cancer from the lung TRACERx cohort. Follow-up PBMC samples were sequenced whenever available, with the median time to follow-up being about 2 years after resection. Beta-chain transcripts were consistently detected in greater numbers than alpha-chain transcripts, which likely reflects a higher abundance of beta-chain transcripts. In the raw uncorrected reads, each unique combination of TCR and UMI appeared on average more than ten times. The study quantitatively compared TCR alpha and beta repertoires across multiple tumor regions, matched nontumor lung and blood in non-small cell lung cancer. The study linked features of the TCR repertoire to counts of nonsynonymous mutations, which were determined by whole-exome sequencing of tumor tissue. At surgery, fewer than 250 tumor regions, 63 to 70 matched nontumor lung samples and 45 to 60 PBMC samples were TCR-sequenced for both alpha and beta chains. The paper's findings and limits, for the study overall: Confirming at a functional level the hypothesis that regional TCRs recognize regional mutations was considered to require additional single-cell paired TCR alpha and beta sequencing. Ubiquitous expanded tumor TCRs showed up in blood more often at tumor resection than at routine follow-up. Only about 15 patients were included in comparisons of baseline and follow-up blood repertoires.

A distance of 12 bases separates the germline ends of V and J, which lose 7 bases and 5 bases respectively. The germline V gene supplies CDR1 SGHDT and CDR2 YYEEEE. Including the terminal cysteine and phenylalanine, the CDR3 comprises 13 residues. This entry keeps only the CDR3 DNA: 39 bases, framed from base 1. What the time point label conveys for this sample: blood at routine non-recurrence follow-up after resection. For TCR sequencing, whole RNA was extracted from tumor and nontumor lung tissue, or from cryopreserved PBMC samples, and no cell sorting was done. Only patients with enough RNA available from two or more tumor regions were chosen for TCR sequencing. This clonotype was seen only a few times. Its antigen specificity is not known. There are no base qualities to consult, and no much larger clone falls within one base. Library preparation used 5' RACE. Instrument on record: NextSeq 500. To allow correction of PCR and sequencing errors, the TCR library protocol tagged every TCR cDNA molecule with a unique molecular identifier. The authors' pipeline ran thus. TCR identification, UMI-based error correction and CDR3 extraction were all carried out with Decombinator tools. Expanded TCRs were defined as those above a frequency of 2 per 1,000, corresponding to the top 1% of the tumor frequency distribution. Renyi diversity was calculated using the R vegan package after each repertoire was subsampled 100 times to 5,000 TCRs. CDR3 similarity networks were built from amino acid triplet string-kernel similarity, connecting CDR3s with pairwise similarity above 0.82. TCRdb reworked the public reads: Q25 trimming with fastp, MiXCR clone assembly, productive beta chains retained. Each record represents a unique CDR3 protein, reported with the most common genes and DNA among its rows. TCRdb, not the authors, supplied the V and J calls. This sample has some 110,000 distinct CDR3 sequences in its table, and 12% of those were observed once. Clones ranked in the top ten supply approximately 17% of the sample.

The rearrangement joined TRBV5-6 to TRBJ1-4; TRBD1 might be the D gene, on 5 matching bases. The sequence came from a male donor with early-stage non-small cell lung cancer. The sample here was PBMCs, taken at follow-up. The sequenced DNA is TGTGCCAGCGGGCGGGACGGGAATGAAAAACTGTTTTTT. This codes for CASGRDGNEKLFF.